This TCR beta chain was sequenced during a study of blood T cell repertoires in COVID-19. Background on the study: Acute and convalescent COVID-19 specimens originated in the United States, Italy and Spain. T cells, B-cell-depleted T cells, or PBMCs provided the cDNA or gDNA that served as material.

In the study's own analysis: Reference gene primers were amplified, and this amplification served to estimate nucleated cell counts. Using immunoSEQ multiplex PCR, the repertoire was profiled, and TCRdb retains in-frame clones only, with some absent. That table is the source of V, J and clone size, and D and trimming were worked out from the DNA. The sample includes over 200,000 clones, 75% to 90% seen only once; the top ten take around 5.1%. In germline, CDR1 is LNHDA, CDR2 SQIVND (reference sequence). V lost 5 bases and J lost 5; bases outside the gene matches: 7. The CDR3 length is 14 residues. The sequence came from a human donor in a cohort sampled during active COVID-19. The specimen was peripheral blood. J is TRBJ2-7 and V is TRBV19, with 9 bases matching TRBD1. CDR3 amino acids: CASSQGQGRHEQYF. In DNA form, the CDR3 reads TGTGCCAGTAGTCAAGGACAGGGGAGGCACGAGCAGTACTTC. The full variable domain, its missing parts supplied by reference TRBV19 and TRBJ2-7, is DGGITQSPKYLFRKEGQNVTLSCEQNLNHDAMYWYRQDPGQGLRLIYYSQIVNDFQKGDIAEGYSVSREKKESFPLTVTSAQKNPTAFYLCASSQGQGRHEQYFGPGTRLTVT.